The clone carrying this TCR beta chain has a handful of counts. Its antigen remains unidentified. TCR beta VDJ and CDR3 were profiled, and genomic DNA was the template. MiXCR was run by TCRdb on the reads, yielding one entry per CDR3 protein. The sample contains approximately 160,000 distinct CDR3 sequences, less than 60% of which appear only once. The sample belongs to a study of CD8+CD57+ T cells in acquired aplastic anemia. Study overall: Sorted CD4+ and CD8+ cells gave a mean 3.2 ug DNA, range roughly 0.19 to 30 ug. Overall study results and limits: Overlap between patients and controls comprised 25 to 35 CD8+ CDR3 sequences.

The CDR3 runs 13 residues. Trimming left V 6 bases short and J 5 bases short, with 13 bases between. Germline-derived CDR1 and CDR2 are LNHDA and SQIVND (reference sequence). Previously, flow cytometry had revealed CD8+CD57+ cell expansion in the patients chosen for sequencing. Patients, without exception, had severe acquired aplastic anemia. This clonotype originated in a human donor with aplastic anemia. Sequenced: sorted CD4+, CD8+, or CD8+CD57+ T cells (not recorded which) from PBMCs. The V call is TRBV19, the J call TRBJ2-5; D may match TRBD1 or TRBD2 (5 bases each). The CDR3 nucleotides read TGTGCCAGTAGAACGGGGCCCGGGGAGACCCAGTACTTC. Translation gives CASRTGPGETQYF.